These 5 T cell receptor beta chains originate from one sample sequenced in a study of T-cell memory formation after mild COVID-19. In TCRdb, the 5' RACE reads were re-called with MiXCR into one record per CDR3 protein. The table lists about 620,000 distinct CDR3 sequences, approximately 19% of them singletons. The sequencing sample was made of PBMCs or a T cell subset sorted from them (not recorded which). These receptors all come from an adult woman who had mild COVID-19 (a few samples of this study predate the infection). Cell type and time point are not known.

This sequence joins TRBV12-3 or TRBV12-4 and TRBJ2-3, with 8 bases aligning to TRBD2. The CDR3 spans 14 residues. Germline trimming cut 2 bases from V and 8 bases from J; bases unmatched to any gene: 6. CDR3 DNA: TGTGCCAGCAGTTTATTAGCGGGGCCCCGTACGCAGTATTTT. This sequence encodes CASSLLAGPRTQYF.

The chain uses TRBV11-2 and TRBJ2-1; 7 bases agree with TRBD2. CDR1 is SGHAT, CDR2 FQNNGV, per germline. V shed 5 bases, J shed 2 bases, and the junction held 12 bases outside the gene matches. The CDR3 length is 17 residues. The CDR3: CASSHTSGGSPYNEQFF. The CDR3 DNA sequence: TGTGCCAGCAGCCACACCTCGGGGGGTTCTCCCTACAATGAGCAGTTCTTC.

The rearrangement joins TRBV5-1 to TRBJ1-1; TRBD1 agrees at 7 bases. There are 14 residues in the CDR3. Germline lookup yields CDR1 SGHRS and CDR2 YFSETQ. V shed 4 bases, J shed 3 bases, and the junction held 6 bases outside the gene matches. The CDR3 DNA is TGCGCCAGCAGCACGACAGGGACCCACACTGAAGCTTTCTTT. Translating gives CASSTTGTHTEAFF.

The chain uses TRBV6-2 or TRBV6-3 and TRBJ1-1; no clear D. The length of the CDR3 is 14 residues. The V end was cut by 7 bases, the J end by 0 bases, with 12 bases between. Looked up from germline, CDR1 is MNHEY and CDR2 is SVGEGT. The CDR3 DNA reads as TGTGCCAGCAATCGGAACAGCGTGAACACTGAAGCTTTCTTT. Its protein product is CASNRNSVNTEAFF.

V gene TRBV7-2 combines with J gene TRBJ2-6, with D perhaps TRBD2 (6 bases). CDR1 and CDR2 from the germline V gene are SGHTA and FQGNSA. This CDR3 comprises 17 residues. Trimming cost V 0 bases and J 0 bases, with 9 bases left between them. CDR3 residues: CASSLAAGRSGANVLTF. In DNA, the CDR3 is TGTGCCAGCAGCTTAGCGGCGGGGCGCTCTGGGGCCAACGTCCTGACTTTC.